Listed below are T cell receptor beta chains from one sample, sequenced in a study of blood T cell repertoires in COVID-19. The table came from immunoSEQ multiplex PCR; TCRdb's copy has only in-frame clones and leaves some out. The sample lists 200,000 to 300,000 clones, 86% seen once, with 5.5% to 8% in the top ten. Source material: peripheral blood. These receptor sequences come from a man aged 55 to 70 with acute or convalescent COVID-19. CDR3s include the opening cysteine and the closing phenylalanine or tryptophan. Size is stated for part of the rows, as once, few or many counts, or as a class when the clone is expanded.

CDR3 length	clone size	V gene	CDR3 protein
13	.	TRBV19	CASTQGANTEAFF
13	.	TRBV30	CALDRGNQETQYF
14	.	TRBV7-3	CASSSHGTGTGYTF
13	.	TRBV12-3/TRBV12-4	CASSTREPGGYTF
16	few	TRBV5-4	CASSLTGTSGTNEQFF
16	.	TRBV11-2	CASSFTSGTVPDTQYF
16	.	TRBV19	CASRSTGGPSNTEAFF
15	.	TRBV19	CASSATGKAGQPQHF
13	.	TRBV29-1	CSVVWSSYNEQFF
20	.	TRBV7-3	CASSPRGGSGLAVKGDTQYF
15	.	TRBV28	CASSFPGQAWGGYTF
15	few	TRBV21-1	CASSNWLAGSDEQYF
14	.	TRBV2	CASTYKGLSGGYTF
16	.	TRBV25-1	CASSGSYESPTGELFF